These 22 T cell receptor beta chains were all obtained from the same sample, sequenced in a study of blood T cell repertoires in COVID-19. Sequenced by immunoSEQ multiplex PCR; TCRdb stores in-frame clones only, minus some. This sample has more than 450,000 clones; roughly nine tenths occur once, and the top ten carry around 0.7%. The specimen was PBMCs or T cells enriched from blood (not recorded which). The receptors were gathered from a woman between 18 and 29 years old who had recovered from COVID-19.

The rearrangement links TRBV2 to TRBJ2-5; the match to TRBD2 covers 7 bases. The CDR3 has 13 residues. Per germline, CDR1 SNHLY and CDR2 FYNNEI. The V and J ends lost 5 bases and 4 bases, in that order; junction bases with no gene match: 4. The CDR3 loop is CASSTTSPETQYF. The CDR3 DNA reads as TGTGCCAGCAGTACGACTAGCCCAGAGACCCAGTACTTC.

This chain joins TRBV5-1 and TRBJ2-3; D might be TRBD2 (7 bases). Per germline, CDR1 SGHRS and CDR2 YFSETQ. This CDR3 spans 18 amino acids. The V end was cut by 0 bases, the J end by 0 bases, with 17 bases between. CDR3 sequence reads: CASSLGRGRIPSTDTQYF. The CDR3 DNA sequence: TGCGCCAGCAGCTTGGGGCGGGGGCGGATCCCTAGCACAGATACGCAGTATTTT.

V is TRBV3-1 (or the pseudogene TRBV3-2) and J is TRBJ2-5, with D perhaps TRBD2 (7 bases). In germline, CDR1 is LGHDT, CDR2 YNNKEL (reference sequence). Trimming left V 5 bases short and J 3 bases short, with 13 bases between. The CDR3 length is 14 residues. The CDR3 sequence: CASSKGGGKETQYF. The CDR3 DNA sequence: TGTGCCAGCAGCAAGGGGGGAGGGAAAGAGACCCAGTACTTC.

This chain uses TRBV30 with TRBJ1-1, with a weak D call TRBD1 (5 bases). CDR1 is GTSNPN, CDR2 SVGIG, per germline (reference sequence). This CDR3 region has 14 residues. V was shortened by 2 bases and J by 4 bases, with 14 bases between the two germline ends. CDR3 region: CAWSREVGGTEAFF. The CDR3 DNA reads as TGTGCCTGGAGTAGAGAGGTGGGGGGCACTGAAGCTTTCTTT.

This chain connects TRBV2 to TRBJ2-1, with D uncertain. V was cut by 7 bases and J by 7 bases, with 8 bases left in between. The CDR3 is made up of 11 amino acids. Germline V gene lookup returns CDR1 SNHLY and CDR2 FYNNEI. The CDR3 loop is CASTRINEQFF. For the CDR3, the DNA is TGTGCCAGCACGCGTATAAATGAGCAGTTCTTC.

The rearrangement links TRBV5-1 to TRBJ1-4; TRBD1 might be the D (5 bases). CDR3 size: 16 residues. Germline V lookup: CDR1 SGHRS, CDR2 YFSETQ. The V end was cut by 4 bases, the J end by 0 bases, with 13 bases between. Here the CDR3 DNA reads TGCGCCAGCAGCCCCCAGGGCTATGCAACTAATGAAAAACTGTTTTTT. This translates into CASSPQGYATNEKLFF.

This chain's CDR3 is CASSLGSGNQPQHF. CDR3 nucleotides: TGTGCCAGCAGCTTGGGCAGTGGCAATCAGCCCCAGCATTTT. J is TRBJ1-5 and V is TRBV5-5; D unclear. The CDR3 is 14 residues long. Germline V gene data show CDR1 as SGHKS and CDR2 as YYEKEE (reference sequence). V was trimmed by 0 bases and J by 2 bases, leaving 6 bases between them.

The rearrangement links TRBV9 to TRBJ2-1; perhaps TRBD2 as D (5 bases). Germline lookup yields CDR1 SGDLS and CDR2 YYNGEE. This CDR3 comprises 15 residues. The V end was cut by 4 bases, the J end by 9 bases, with 20 bases between. The CDR3 loop reads CASSPRWGGGSEQFF. DNA for the CDR3: TGTGCCAGCAGCCCACGCTGGGGTGGTGGGAGTGAGCAGTTCTTC.

The chain couples TRBV3-1 (or the pseudogene TRBV3-2) to TRBJ2-7, with 12 bases lining up with TRBD2. CDR3 length: 16 residues. CDR1 is LGHDT, CDR2 YNNKEL, per germline (reference sequence). Losses at the gene ends were 1 base for V and 3 bases for J; bases not matched to a gene: 4. The CDR3 coding sequence is TGTGCCAGCAGCCAAGGGGTACTAGCGGGGGGCTACGAGCAGTACTTC. Amino acid sequence: CASSQGVLAGGYEQYF.

The V call is TRBV28, the J call TRBJ2-7, with TRBD2 as a possible D gene (7 bases). The CDR3 has 15 residues. Germline loops: CDR1 MDHEN, CDR2 SYDVKM. The V and J ends lost 6 bases and 2 bases respectively, with 17 bases between them. CDR3 bases: TGTGCCAGCAGGACGGGGGGCCCCCTGACCTACGAGCAGTACTTC. It specifies CASRTGGPLTYEQYF. Filled out from reference TRBV28 and TRBJ2-7, the complete variable domain reads DVKVTQSSRYLVKRTGEKVFLECVQDMDHENMFWYRQDPGLGLRLIYFSYDVKMKEKGDIPEGYSVSREKKERFSLILESASTNQTSMYLCASRTGGPLTYEQYFGPGTRLTVT.

V gene TRBV10-1 combines with J gene TRBJ1-2; 9 nucleotides line up with TRBD1. The J segment lost 2 bases and the V segment lost 8 bases, leaving 6 bases of the junction unmatched. Germline V CDR1 and CDR2: WNHNN, SYGVQD (reference sequence). This CDR3 has 14 residues. CDR3 DNA sequence: TGCGCCAGCTCCTCCGGGACAGGGAACTATGGCTACACCTTC. It yields the protein CASSSGTGNYGYTF.

For this clone: The same CDR3 also results from other DNA sequences found in this sample. This chain joins TRBV7-9 and TRBJ2-5; 8 nucleotides agree with TRBD1. Trimming took 4 bases from V and 5 from J; bases not matched to a gene: 6. Germline V gene sequence: CDR1 SEHNR, CDR2 FQNEAQ (reference sequence). The CDR3 length is 14 residues. This CDR3 is CASSSGQGRETQYF. Written as DNA, the CDR3 is TGTGCCAGCAGCTCCGGACAGGGTCGGGAGACCCAGTACTTC.

The gene calls are TRBV12-5 and TRBJ2-3, with 7 bases lining up with TRBD1. This CDR3 comprises 15 residues. CDR1 is LGHNT, CDR2 FRNRAP, per germline. The V segment lost 1 base and the J segment 2 bases; nucleotides outside the gene matches: 3. The chain's CDR3 is CASGLDRGITDTQYF. DNA for the CDR3: TGTGCTAGTGGTTTGGACAGGGGAATCACAGATACGCAGTATTTT.

V gene TRBV3-1 (or the pseudogene TRBV3-2) combines with J gene TRBJ2-2; 10 positions match TRBD1. The CDR3 totals 18 residues. The ends lost 4 bases at V and 4 bases at J; junction bases unmatched: 12. Germline loops: CDR1 LGHDT, CDR2 YNNKEL (reference sequence). CDR3 sequence reads: CASSPTGTGVGVTGELFF. The CDR3 nucleotides are TGTGCCAGCAGCCCTACCGGGACAGGGGTTGGTGTCACCGGGGAGCTGTTTTTT.

V and J are TRBV2 and TRBJ1-1; no clear D. The CDR3 length is 13 residues. The germline CDR1 and CDR2 sequences are SNHLY and FYNNEI. V was trimmed by 8 bases and J by 1 base, leaving 11 bases between them. DNA for the CDR3: TGTGCCAGCGGGAGATCGGCGAACACTGAAGCTTTCTTT. It specifies CASGRSANTEAFF.

The chain joins TRBV2 to TRBJ1-1; D might be TRBD1 (6 bases). The CDR3 consists of 14 residues. Germline V CDR1 and CDR2: SNHLY, FYNNEI. V lost 6 bases and J lost 3, with 14 bases in between. The CDR3 nucleotides are TGTGCCAGCAGGGAAACAGGGACGCACACTGAAGCTTTCTTT. It specifies CASRETGTHTEAFF.

This clone was seen more than once but under ten times. The gene calls are TRBV2 and TRBJ2-7; 8 positions agree with TRBD2. V was pared by 4 bases and J by 2 bases, with 10 bases of the junction left unmatched. The CDR3 is made up of 16 amino acids. Germline lookup yields CDR1 SNHLY and CDR2 FYNNEI. The CDR3 is CASSGPGSGATYEQYF. CDR3 nucleotide sequence: TGTGCCAGCAGTGGACCGGGTAGCGGGGCTACCTACGAGCAGTACTTC.

This chain connects TRBV19 to TRBJ1-2; 9 bases align to TRBD1. The CDR3 runs to 14 residues. Germline CDR1 is LNHDA and CDR2 is SQIVND (reference sequence). Germline trimming cut 4 bases from V and 2 bases from J; bases unmatched to any gene: 2. DNA of the CDR3: TGTGCCAGTAGTAGGGACAGGGCGAACTATGGCTACACCTTC. Encoded protein: CASSRDRANYGYTF. The variable domain in full, with the rest retrieved from reference TRBV19 and TRBJ1-2, is DGGITQSPKYLFRKEGQNVTLSCEQNLNHDAMYWYRQDPGQGLRLIYYSQIVNDFQKGDIAEGYSVSREKKESFPLTVTSAQKNPTAFYLCASSRDRANYGYTFGSGTRLTVV.

The count of this clone is one. Here the CDR3 reads CASSVPGQGAGEQYF. DNA for the CDR3: TGTGCCAGCAGTGTACCCGGACAGGGGGCAGGAGAGCAGTACTTC. The rearrangement uses TRBV25-1 and TRBJ2-7; the match to TRBD1 covers 11 bases. This CDR3 contains 15 residues. V dropped 4 bases and J dropped 7; count of bases not matched to a gene: 9. The V gene's germline CDR1 is MGHDK and CDR2 SYGVNS.

A remark on this clone: In the same sample, other DNA sequences code for this CDR3. V gene TRBV7-9 combines with J gene TRBJ1-1; possible D gene TRBD1, 5 bases. V lost 2 bases to trimming and J lost 4 bases, with 8 bases between them. This CDR3 has 13 amino acids. CDR1 is SEHNR, CDR2 FQNEAQ, per germline (reference sequence). CDR3 in DNA: TGTGCCAGCAGCTTACAGGGTGGCACTGAAGCTTTCTTT. Encoded protein: CASSLQGGTEAFF. The full variable domain, completed using reference TRBV7-9 and TRBJ1-1, is DTGVSQNPRHKITKRGQNVTFRCDPISEHNRLYWYRQTLGQGPEFLTYFQNEAQLEKSRLLSDRFSAERPKGSFSTLEIQRTEQGDSAMYLCASSLQGGTEAFFGQGTRLTVV.

This clone has a single count. The chain has TRBV12-2 and TRBJ1-5. TRBV12-2 is termed a pseudogene. The CDR3 consists of 11 residues. CDR3 in amino acids: CASRPIEPQHF. CDR3 nucleotide sequence: TGTGCAAGTCGTCCCATAGAGCCCCAGCATTTT.

This clone was seen only a few times. The chain links TRBV12-5 to TRBJ1-2; 7 nucleotides line up with TRBD1. CDR3 length: 15 residues. The germline V gene encodes CDR1 LGHNT and CDR2 FRNRAP. After removal of 8 bases from V and 5 bases from J, the junction contained 14 bases not matched to a gene. The CDR3 DNA is TGTGCTAGTCCCGAAGGGCAGGGGGTTTTATATGGCTACACCTTC. Translation: CASPEGQGVLYGYTF.